This is a list of T cell receptor beta chains from one sample in a study of cytomegalovirus exposure and HLA in healthy donors. Profiling relied on immunoSEQ multiplex PCR, and the TCRdb table lists in-frame clones only, not all of them. The data show approximately 160,000 clones, roughly 74% seen once. Sequencing was performed on PBMCs. The receptors shown here come from a male donor in good health and CMV-seronegative. CDR3s leave out the opening cysteine and the closing phenylalanine or tryptophan.

j_call | v_call | cdr3_aa
TRBJ2-1 | TRBV19 | ASSIRRGLGNEQF
TRBJ2-1 | TRBV30 | AWSVGVRYNEQF
TRBJ2-3 | TRBV6-4 | ASSSSGGSTDTQY
TRBJ2-3 | TRBV7-3 | ASSLDRGGGTDTQY
TRBJ2-1 | TRBV7-3 | ASSEGGAGLNEQF
TRBJ2-1 | TRBV11-3 | ASSPTGQSYNEQF
NA | TRBV27 | ASSYDRGHYEQY
TRBJ2-7 | TRBV19 | ASSFGTGPYEQY
TRBJ1-3 | TRBV7-9 | ASTGDRALENTIY
TRBJ1-5 | TRBV7-2 | ASSSDGDRGWH
TRBJ2-7 | TRBV7-2 | ASSPGTGREQY
TRBJ2-6 | TRBV18 | ASSGTGPSGANVLT
TRBJ2-5 | TRBV28 | ASRGTVQETQY
TRBJ1-2 | TRBV15 | ATSSPANYGYT
TRBJ1-1 | TRBV6-1 | ASSGGQAGDTEAF
TRBJ1-3 | TRBV2 | ARIDRDRNTIY
TRBJ1-4 | TRBV5-1 | ASSSRKANEKLF
TRBJ2-3 | TRBV4-1 | ASSQGWGGTDTQY
TRBJ2-7 | TRBV5-4 | ASSLPGGTHEQY
TRBJ2-5 | TRBV10-3 | AISDAGNQETQY
TRBJ2-1 | TRBV6-5 | ASSSRDISYNEQF
TRBJ2-3 | TRBV2 | ASSDPGTSDTQY
TRBJ2-2 | TRBV5-1 | ASSSRTGAGELF
TRBJ2-3 | TRBV4-3 | ASSQDRLAGGGDTQY
TRBJ2-2 | TRBV6-5 | ASSPDRVNTGELF
TRBJ1-1 | TRBV11-3 | ASSVAGWSTEAF
TRBJ2-1 | TRBV11-1 | ASSPSLTGLNGNEQF
TRBJ1-1 | TRBV5-1 | ASSAYRGGTEAF
TRBJ2-1 | TRBV27 | ASSLTGHSYNEQF
TRBJ2-1 | TRBV6-6 | ASSTLGTGRHNEQF
TRBJ2-5 | TRBV5-1 | ASSLRTSGGPGETQY
TRBJ1-2 | TRBV10-2 | ASGAVSNYGYT
TRBJ2-6 | TRBV18 | ASSTGGYGANVLT
TRBJ2-6 | TRBV7-3 | ASSLKRPSGGAAGANVLT
TRBJ1-6 | TRBV7-6 | ASSLELEGSYNSPLH
TRBJ1-5 | TRBV2 | ASRGGVSNQPQH
TRBJ2-7 | TRBV6-5 | ASQRGKSYEQY
TRBJ2-1 | TRBV6-1 | ASRGGIFYEQF
TRBJ1-6 | TRBV7-2 | ASSLRTGGSLNSPLH
TRBJ2-5 | TRBV6-1 | ASIHGLQETQY
TRBJ2-5 | TRBV5-6 | ASSLALEETQY
TRBJ2-2 | TRBV9 | ASSPGLAGDYTGELF
TRBJ2-3 | TRBV11-2 | ASSFGSGYFTDTQY
TRBJ1-4 | TRBV7-9 | ASSPRGTTNEKLF
TRBJ2-1 | TRBV5-1 | ASSRRTSGDSYNEQF
TRBJ1-3 | TRBV18 | ASSKGLGDTIY
TRBJ2-7 | TRBV19 | ASSTDSTYEQY
TRBJ2-7 | TRBV28 | ASSSPSGGQGMEQY
TRBJ2-5 | TRBV13 | ASSKGATLQETQY
TRBJ2-3 | TRBV5-4 | ASSQGITDTQY
TRBJ2-1 | TRBV7-6 | ASSLGGYEQF